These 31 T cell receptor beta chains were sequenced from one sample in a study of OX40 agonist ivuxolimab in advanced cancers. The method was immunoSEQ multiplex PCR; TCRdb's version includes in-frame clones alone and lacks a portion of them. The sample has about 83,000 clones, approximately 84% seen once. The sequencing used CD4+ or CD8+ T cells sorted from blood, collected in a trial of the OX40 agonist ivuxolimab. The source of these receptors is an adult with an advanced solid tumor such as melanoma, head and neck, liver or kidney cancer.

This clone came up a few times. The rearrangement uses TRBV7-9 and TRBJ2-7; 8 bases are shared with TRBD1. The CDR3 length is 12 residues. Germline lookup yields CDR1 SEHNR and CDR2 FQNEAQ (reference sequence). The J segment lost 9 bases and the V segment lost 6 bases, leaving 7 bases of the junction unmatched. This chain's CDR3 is CASSSGQGGQYF. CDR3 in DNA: TGTGCCAGCAGTTCCGGACAGGGTGGGCAGTACTTC.

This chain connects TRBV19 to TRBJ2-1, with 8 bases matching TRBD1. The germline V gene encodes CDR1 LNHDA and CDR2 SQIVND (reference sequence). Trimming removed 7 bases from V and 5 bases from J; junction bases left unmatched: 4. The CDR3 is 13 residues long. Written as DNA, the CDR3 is TGTGCCAGTAAGGGACAGGAACACAATGAGCAGTTCTTC. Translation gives CASKGQEHNEQFF.

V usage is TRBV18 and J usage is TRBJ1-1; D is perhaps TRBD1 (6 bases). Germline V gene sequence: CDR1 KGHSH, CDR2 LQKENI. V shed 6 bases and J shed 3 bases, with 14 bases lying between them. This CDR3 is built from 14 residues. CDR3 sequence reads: CASSQGGGHTEAFF. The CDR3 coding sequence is TGTGCCAGCTCCCAAGGTGGGGGGCACACTGAAGCTTTCTTT.

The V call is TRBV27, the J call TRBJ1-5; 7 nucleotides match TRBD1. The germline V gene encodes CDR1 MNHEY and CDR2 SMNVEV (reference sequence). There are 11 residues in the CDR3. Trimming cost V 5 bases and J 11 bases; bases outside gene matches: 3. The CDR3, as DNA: TGTGCCAGCAGTCAAGGACAGGCCCAGCATTTT. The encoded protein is CASSQGQAQHF.

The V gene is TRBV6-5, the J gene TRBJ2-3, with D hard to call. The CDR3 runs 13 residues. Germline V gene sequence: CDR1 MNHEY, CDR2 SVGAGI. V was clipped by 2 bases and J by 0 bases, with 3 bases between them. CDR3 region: CASSYISTDTQYF. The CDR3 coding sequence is TGTGCCAGCAGTTACATAAGCACAGATACGCAGTATTTT.

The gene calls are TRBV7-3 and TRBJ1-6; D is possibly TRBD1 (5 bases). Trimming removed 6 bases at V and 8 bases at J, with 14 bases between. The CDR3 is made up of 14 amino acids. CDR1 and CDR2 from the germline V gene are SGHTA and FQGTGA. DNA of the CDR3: TGTGCCAGCAGTAGAGGGCAGGGATATTCACCCCTCCACTTT. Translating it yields CASSRGQGYSPLHF.

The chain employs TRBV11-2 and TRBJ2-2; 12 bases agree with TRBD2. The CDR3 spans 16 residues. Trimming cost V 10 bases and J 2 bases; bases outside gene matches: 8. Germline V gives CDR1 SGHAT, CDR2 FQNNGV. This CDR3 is CATRLAGARNTGELFF. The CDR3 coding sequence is TGTGCCACCCGACTAGCGGGAGCTAGAAACACCGGGGAGCTGTTTTTT.

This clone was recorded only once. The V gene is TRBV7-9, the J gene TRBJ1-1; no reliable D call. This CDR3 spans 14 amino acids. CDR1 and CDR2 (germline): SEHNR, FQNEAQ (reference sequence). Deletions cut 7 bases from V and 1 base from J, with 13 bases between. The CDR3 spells CASTRSSANTEAFF. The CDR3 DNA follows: TGTGCCAGCACCCGATCGTCGGCGAACACTGAAGCTTTCTTT.

The CDR3 here is CAWRTIDSEAFF. DNA for the CDR3: TGTGCCTGGAGAACCATTGACAGTGAAGCTTTCTTT. The chain carries TRBV30 and TRBJ1-1, with D perhaps TRBD1 (5 bases). Germline CDR1 reads GTSNPN; CDR2 reads SVGIG (reference sequence). The CDR3 loop spans 12 amino acids. V was shortened by 3 bases and J by 7 bases, with 12 bases between the two germline ends.

CDR3 nucleotides: TGTGCCAGCAGCCCACCCGTCGGGGACCCAGGCGAGCAGTACTTC. Its protein product is CASSPPVGDPGEQYF. V is TRBV5-8 and J is TRBJ2-5; D assignment may be TRBD1 or TRBD2 (5 bases each). The J call is doubtful: the DNA matches TRBJ2-7 better. Germline loops: CDR1 SGHTS, CDR2 YDEGEE. There are 15 residues in the CDR3.

CDR3 DNA: TGTGCCAGCCTAAGTGACAGGAACACTGAAGCTTTCTTT. Translated, it gives CASLSDRNTEAFF. This rearrangement joins TRBV2 to TRBJ1-1, with D possibly being TRBD1 (5 bases). V dropped 8 bases and J dropped 1 base, with 11 bases sitting between them. This CDR3 spans 13 amino acids. Germline-derived CDR1 and CDR2 are SNHLY and FYNNEI.

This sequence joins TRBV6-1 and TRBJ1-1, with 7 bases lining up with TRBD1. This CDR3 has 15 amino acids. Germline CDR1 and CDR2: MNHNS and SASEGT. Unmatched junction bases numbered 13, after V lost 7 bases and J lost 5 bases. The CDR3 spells CASNFPGGWRTEAFF. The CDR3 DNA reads TGTGCCAGCAACTTCCCAGGGGGGTGGAGGACTGAAGCTTTCTTT.

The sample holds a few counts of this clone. The CDR3 reads CASSKSVAGVGELFF. The CDR3 DNA is TGTGCCAGCAGCAAATCTGTAGCGGGCGTCGGGGAGCTGTTTTTT. The rearrangement joins TRBV11-1 to TRBJ2-2, with TRBD2 matching 7 bases. The CDR3 has 15 residues. Germline loops: CDR1 SGHAT, CDR2 FQDESV (reference sequence). V was pared by 5 bases and J by 7 bases, with 10 bases of the junction left unmatched.

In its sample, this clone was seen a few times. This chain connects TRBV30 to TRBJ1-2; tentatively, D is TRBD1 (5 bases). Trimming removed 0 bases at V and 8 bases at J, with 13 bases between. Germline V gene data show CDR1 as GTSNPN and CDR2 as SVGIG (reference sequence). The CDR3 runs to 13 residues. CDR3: CAWSVRGERGYTF. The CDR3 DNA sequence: TGTGCCTGGAGTGTACGAGGGGAGAGGGGCTACACCTTC.

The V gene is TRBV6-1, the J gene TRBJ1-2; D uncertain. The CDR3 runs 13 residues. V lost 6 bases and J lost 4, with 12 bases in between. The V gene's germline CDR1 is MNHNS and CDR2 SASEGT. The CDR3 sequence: CASRNGILYGYTF. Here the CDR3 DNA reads TGTGCCAGCAGGAACGGAATCCTCTATGGCTACACCTTC.

CDR3 in DNA: TGCGCCAGCAGCCAAGATCGCAATGAGCAGTTCTTC. This encodes CASSQDRNEQFF. The genes are TRBV4-3 and TRBJ2-1, with D uncertain. V shed 0 bases and J shed 6 bases, with 3 bases lying between them. This CDR3 is 12 amino acids long. Germline CDR1 is LGHNA and CDR2 is YSLEER.

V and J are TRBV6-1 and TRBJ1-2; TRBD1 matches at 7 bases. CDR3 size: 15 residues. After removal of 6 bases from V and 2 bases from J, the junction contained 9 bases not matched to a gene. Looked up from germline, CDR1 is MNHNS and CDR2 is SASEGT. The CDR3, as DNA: TGTGCCAGCAGGGGATTCAGGGGGGAAAACTATGGCTACACCTTC. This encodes CASRGFRGENYGYTF.

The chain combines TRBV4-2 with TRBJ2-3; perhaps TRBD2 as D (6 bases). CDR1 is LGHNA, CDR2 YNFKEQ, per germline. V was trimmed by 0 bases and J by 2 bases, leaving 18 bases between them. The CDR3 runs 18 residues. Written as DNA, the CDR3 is TGTGCCAGCAGCCAAGATCACCGCGGGGCCATTTCCACAGATACGCAGTATTTT. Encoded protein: CASSQDHRGAISTDTQYF.

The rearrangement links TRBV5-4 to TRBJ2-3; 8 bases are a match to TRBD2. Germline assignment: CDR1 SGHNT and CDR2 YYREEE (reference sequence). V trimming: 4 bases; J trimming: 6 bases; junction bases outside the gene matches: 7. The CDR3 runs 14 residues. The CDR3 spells CASSQGSGGDTQYF. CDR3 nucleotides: TGTGCCAGCAGCCAAGGCTCGGGGGGGGATACGCAGTATTTT.

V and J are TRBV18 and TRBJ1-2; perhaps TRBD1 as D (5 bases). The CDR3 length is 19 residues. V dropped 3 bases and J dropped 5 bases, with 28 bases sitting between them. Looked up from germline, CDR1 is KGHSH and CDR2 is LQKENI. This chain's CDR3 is CASSPAGLNFPGRWYGYTF. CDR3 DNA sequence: TGTGCCAGCTCACCGGCTGGCCTTAACTTCCCGGGGCGCTGGTATGGCTACACCTTC.

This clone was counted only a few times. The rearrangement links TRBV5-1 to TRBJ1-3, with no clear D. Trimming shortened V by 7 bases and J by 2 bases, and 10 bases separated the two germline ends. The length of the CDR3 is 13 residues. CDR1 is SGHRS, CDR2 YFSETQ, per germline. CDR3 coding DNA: TGCGCCAGCCAACGGGAGACTGGAAACACCATATATTTT. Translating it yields CASQRETGNTIYF.

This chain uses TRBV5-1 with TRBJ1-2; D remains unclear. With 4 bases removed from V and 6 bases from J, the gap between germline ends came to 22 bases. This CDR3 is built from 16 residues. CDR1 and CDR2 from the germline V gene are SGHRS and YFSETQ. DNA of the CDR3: TGCGCCAGCAGCGATGCTCCGGGAATCCTCGGGCATGGCTACACCTTC. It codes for CASSDAPGILGHGYTF.

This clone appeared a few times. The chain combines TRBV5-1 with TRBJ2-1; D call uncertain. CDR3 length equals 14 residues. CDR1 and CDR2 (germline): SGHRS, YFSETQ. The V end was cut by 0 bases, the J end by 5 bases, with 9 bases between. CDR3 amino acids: CASSLASRDNEQFF. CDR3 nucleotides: TGCGCCAGCAGCTTGGCCAGTAGGGACAATGAGCAGTTCTTC.

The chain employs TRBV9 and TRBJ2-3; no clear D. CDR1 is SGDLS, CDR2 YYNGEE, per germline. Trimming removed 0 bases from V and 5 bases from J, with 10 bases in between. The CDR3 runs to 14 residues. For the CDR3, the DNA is TGTGCCAGCAGCGTAGGGAACCACGGAGATACGCAGTATTTT. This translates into CASSVGNHGDTQYF.

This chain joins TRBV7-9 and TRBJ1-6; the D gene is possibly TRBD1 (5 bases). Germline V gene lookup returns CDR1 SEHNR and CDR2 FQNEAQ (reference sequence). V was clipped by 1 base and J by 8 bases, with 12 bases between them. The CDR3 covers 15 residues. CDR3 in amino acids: CASSLGGTVYSPLHF. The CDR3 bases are TGTGCCAGCAGCTTAGGCGGGACGGTCTATTCACCCCTCCACTTT.

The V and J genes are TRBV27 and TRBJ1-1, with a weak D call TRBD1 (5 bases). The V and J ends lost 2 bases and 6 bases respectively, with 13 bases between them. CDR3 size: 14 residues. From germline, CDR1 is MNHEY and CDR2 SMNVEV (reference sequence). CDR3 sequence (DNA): TGTGCCAGCAGTTTAGTGGCAGCGGGGGCTGAAGCTTTCTTT. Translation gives CASSLVAAGAEAFF.

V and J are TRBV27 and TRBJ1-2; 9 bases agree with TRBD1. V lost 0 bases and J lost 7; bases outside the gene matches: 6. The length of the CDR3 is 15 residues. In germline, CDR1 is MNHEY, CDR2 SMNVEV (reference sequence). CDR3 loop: CASSLSAGTGFGYTF. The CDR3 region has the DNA TGTGCCAGCAGTTTATCGGCCGGGACAGGGTTTGGCTACACCTTC.

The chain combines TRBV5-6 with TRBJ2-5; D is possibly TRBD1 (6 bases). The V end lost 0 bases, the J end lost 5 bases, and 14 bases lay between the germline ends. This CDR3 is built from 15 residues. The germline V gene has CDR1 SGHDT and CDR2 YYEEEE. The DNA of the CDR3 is TGTGCCAGCAGCTTGGAGGCAGGGGTTAGGGAGACCCAGTACTTC. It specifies CASSLEAGVRETQYF.

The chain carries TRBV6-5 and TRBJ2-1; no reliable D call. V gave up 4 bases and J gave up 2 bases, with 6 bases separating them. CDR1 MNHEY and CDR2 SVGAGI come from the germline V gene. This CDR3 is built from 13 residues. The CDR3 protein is CASSLQPYNEQFF. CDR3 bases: TGTGCCAGCAGTTTACAGCCCTACAATGAGCAGTTCTTC.

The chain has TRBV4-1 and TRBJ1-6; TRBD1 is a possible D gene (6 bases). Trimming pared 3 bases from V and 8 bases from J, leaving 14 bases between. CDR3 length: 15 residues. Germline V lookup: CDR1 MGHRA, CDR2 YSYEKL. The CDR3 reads CASSQEETGYSPLHF. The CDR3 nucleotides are TGCGCCAGCAGCCAGGAGGAGACAGGATATTCACCCCTCCACTTT.

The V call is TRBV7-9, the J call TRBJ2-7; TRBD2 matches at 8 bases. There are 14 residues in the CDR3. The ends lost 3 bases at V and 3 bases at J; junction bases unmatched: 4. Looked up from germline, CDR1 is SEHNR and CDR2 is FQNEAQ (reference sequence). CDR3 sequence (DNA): TGTGCCAGCAGCTTTAGCGGGGCCCTCTACGAGCAGTACTTC. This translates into CASSFSGALYEQYF.